The 20 T cell receptor beta chains below all came from one sample that was sequenced in a study of graft-versus-host responses after intestinal transplantation. Data came from immunoSEQ multiplex PCR; TCRdb stores just in-frame clones and leaves some out. The table lists approximately 100,000 clones, about 84% of them singletons. Sequences were derived from PBMCs, sampled 255 days after intestinal transplant. The receptors derive from a human patient who received an intestinal transplant, so some T cells may come from the graft donor.

The rearrangement links TRBV6-1 to TRBJ2-7; unclear D gene. Germline V lookup: CDR1 MNHNS, CDR2 SASEGT. The CDR3 is 14 residues long. V lost 8 bases and J lost 7, with 21 bases in between. The DNA for the CDR3 is TGTGCCAGCCTGGCGCAGGAATGGGATAGGGAGCAGTACGTC. Translation: CASLAQEWDREQYV.

The chain links TRBV2 to TRBJ1-3; D is uncertain. Trimming left V 6 bases short and J 0 bases short, with 12 bases between. This CDR3 spans 15 amino acids. Germline V gene sequence: CDR1 SNHLY, CDR2 FYNNEI. CDR3: CASRVPQSSGNTIYF. For the CDR3, the DNA is TGTGCCAGCAGAGTGCCGCAGAGCTCTGGAAACACCATATATTTT.

This clone turned up a few times. The genes are TRBV6-1 and TRBJ2-7, with D perhaps assigned TRBD1 or TRBD2 (5 bases each). Germline-derived CDR1 and CDR2 are MNHNS and SASEGT. This CDR3 is 12 amino acids long. The V gene lost 6 bases and the J gene lost 4 bases, with 10 bases spanning the gap. The chain's CDR3 is CASRPGPYEQYF. The CDR3 nucleotides are TGTGCCAGCAGGCCGGGACCGTACGAGCAGTACTTC.

V gene TRBV28 combines with J gene TRBJ2-7; D not resolved. Germline V gene sequence: CDR1 MDHEN, CDR2 SYDVKM. The V and J ends lost 7 bases and 6 bases respectively, with 16 bases between them. This CDR3 contains 13 residues. The CDR3 DNA reads as TGTGCCAGCACCGCGATGGGCCACCTCGAGCAGTACGTC. It specifies CASTAMGHLEQYV.

The J gene is TRBJ2-2, the V gene TRBV9; no clear D gene. Germline lookup yields CDR1 SGDLS and CDR2 YYNGEE. V lost 0 bases and J 6 bases, leaving 12 bases between the germline ends. The CDR3 contains 15 residues. DNA for the CDR3: TGTGCCAGCAGCGTAGCCGTCGAACCATCCGGGGAGCTGTTTTTT. Its translation is CASSVAVEPSGELFF.

This chain connects TRBV11-2 to TRBJ1-3; D gene ambiguous. The germline V gene has CDR1 SGHAT and CDR2 FQNNGV. The CDR3 totals 17 residues. V lost 0 bases and J 2 bases, leaving 14 bases between the germline ends. CDR3 sequence reads: CASSLDLRGRPGNTIYF. The CDR3, as DNA: TGTGCCAGCAGCTTAGATCTAAGAGGAAGGCCTGGAAACACCATATATTTT.

In its sample, this clone was seen a few times. The chain couples TRBV28 to TRBJ2-3; D uncertain. Looked up from germline, CDR1 is MDHEN and CDR2 is SYDVKM. V lost 6 bases and J 1 base, leaving 11 bases between the germline ends. CDR3 length: 14 amino acids. The CDR3 region is CASSSREGTDTQYF. The DNA for the CDR3 is TGTGCCAGCAGCTCCCGAGAGGGCACAGATACGCAGTATTTT.

V and J are TRBV9 and TRBJ1-3, with a weak D call TRBD1 (6 bases). V was clipped by 5 bases and J by 0 bases, with 9 bases between them. The length of the CDR3 is 14 residues. The germline V gene encodes CDR1 SGDLS and CDR2 YYNGEE. For the CDR3, the DNA is TGTGCCAGCAGTGGACAGTTCTCTGGAAACACCATATATTTT. It codes for CASSGQFSGNTIYF. The full variable domain, with the rest looked up from reference TRBV9 and TRBJ1-3, is DSGVTQTPKHLITATGQRVTLRCSPRSGDLSVYWYQQSLDQGLQFLIQYYNGEERAKGNILERFSAQQFPDLHSELNLSSLELGDSALYFCASSGQFSGNTIYFGEGSWLTVV.

This rearrangement joins TRBV6-5 to TRBJ1-1; D uncertain. Germline V gene lookup returns CDR1 MNHEY and CDR2 SVGAGI. The CDR3 has 14 residues. V was trimmed by 0 bases and J by 5 bases, leaving 10 bases between them. The DNA of the CDR3 is TGTGCCAGCAGTTACTCCCTCCCACGGACTGAAGCTTTCTTT. It specifies CASSYSLPRTEAFF.

This clone was detected once. J is TRBJ2-7 and V is TRBV7-3; D is possibly TRBD1 (8 bases). V lost 3 bases, J lost 5 bases, and 11 bases lay in between. This CDR3 has 13 residues. Germline CDR1 reads SGHTA; CDR2 reads FQGTGA. CDR3 loop: CASSFTGGDEQYF. DNA for the CDR3: TGTGCCAGCAGCTTTACAGGGGGGGACGAGCAGTACTTC.

The chain has TRBV27 and TRBJ2-1, with 8 bases matching TRBD1. V lost 5 bases, J lost 7 bases, and 7 bases stayed unmatched. The CDR3 runs 14 residues. Germline V gives CDR1 MNHEY, CDR2 SMNVEV (reference sequence). The CDR3 DNA reads as TGTGCCAGCAGTACCGGACAGGGTTGGAATGAGCAGTTCTTC. Amino acid sequence: CASSTGQGWNEQFF.

This clone was seen more than once but under ten times. The CDR3: CASSLERTNEKLFF. CDR3 DNA sequence: TGTGCCAGCAGCCTAGAGAGGACTAATGAAAAACTGTTTTTT. The V gene is TRBV7-9, the J gene TRBJ1-4, with D unresolved. V lost 5 bases and J 2 bases, leaving 9 bases between the germline ends. Germline V lookup: CDR1 SEHNR, CDR2 FQNEAQ (reference sequence). The CDR3 runs 14 residues.

The rearrangement joins TRBV28 to TRBJ2-3; TRBD1 aligns across 7 bases. The germline V gene has CDR1 MDHEN and CDR2 SYDVKM. With V trimmed by 6 bases and J by 1 base, 4 bases remained unmatched. The CDR3 has 14 amino acids. For the CDR3, the DNA is TGTGCCAGCAGCGACAGGGACGGCACAGATACGCAGTATTTT. Amino acid sequence: CASSDRDGTDTQYF.

Concerning this clone: This sample includes further DNA sequences coding for the same CDR3. This sequence joins TRBV28 and TRBJ1-5; tentative D call: TRBD1 (5 bases). V lost 3 bases to trimming and J lost 4 bases, with 16 bases between them. Germline V gene sequence: CDR1 MDHEN, CDR2 SYDVKM. The CDR3 sequence is 16 residues long. The CDR3 nucleotides are TGTGCCAGCAGTTTGACGGGACTACTGGGGAATCAGCCCCAGCATTTT. Amino acids: CASSLTGLLGNQPQHF.

V gene TRBV5-1 combines with J gene TRBJ2-5; a weak D match, TRBD2 (6 bases). Germline V gene data show CDR1 as SGHRS and CDR2 as YFSETQ. The germline V and J ends were trimmed by 0 bases and 0 bases, with 12 bases remaining between them. The CDR3 has 16 residues. Here the CDR3 reads CASSLGTIVYQETQYF. As DNA, the CDR3 is TGCGCCAGCAGCTTGGGGACTATCGTGTACCAAGAGACCCAGTACTTC. The full variable domain, its missing parts supplied by reference TRBV5-1 and TRBJ2-5, is KAGVTQTPRYLIKTRGQQVTLSCSPISGHRSVSWYQQTPGQGLQFLFEYFSETQRNKGNFPGRFSGRQFSNSRSEMNVSTLELGDSALYLCASSLGTIVYQETQYFGPGTRLLVL.

The chain employs TRBV6-1 and TRBJ1-2, with a weak D call TRBD1 (5 bases). The germline V gene encodes CDR1 MNHNS and CDR2 SASEGT. The CDR3 runs to 12 residues. With 7 bases removed from V and 8 bases from J, the gap between germline ends came to 14 bases. This CDR3 reads CASTRPGEGYTF. The CDR3 DNA is TGTGCCAGCACAAGACCGGGGGAAGGCTACACCTTC.

The chain couples TRBV6-4 to TRBJ2-1, with a possible D match to TRBD2 (7 bases). Germline assignment: CDR1 MRHNA and CDR2 SNTAGT. The CDR3 covers 13 residues. The V end lost 8 bases, the J end lost 5 bases, and 13 bases lay between the germline ends. The CDR3 bases are TGTGCCAGCTCCCCGGGGGGCAACAATGAGCAGTTCTTC. This encodes CASSPGGNNEQFF.

This clone occurred once. The chain has TRBV10-3 and TRBJ1-1; 7 bases map to TRBD1. V shed 0 bases, J shed 4 bases, and the junction held 8 bases outside the gene matches. Germline V CDR1 and CDR2: ENHRY, SYGVKD. There are 16 residues in the CDR3. For the CDR3, the DNA is TGTGCCATCAGTGAGTCTGCCACAGGGGAGATCACTGAAGCTTTCTTT. It yields the protein CAISESATGEITEAFF.

V gene TRBV10-3 combines with J gene TRBJ1-1; D is unclear. Germline CDR1 reads ENHRY; CDR2 reads SYGVKD. The V end was cut by 7 bases, the J end by 1 base, with 10 bases between. CDR3 length: 13 residues. The CDR3 sequence is CAITEHTNTEAFF. The DNA of the CDR3 is TGTGCCATCACGGAACACACGAACACTGAAGCTTTCTTT.

This chain links TRBV2 with TRBJ2-3, with 8 positions matching TRBD2. V was clipped by 10 bases and J by 1 base; unmatched bases: 7. The CDR3 is 14 amino acids. In germline, CDR1 is SNHLY, CDR2 FYNNEI. CDR3: CAKGGLAGTDTQYF. CDR3 in DNA: TGTGCCAAAGGAGGACTAGCAGGCACAGATACGCAGTATTTT.